These T cell receptor beta chains were read from a single sample in a study of T cells in Graves' hyperthyroidism and ophthalmopathy. One entry per CDR3 protein results from TCRdb running MiXCR on the multiplex PCR reads. The sample contains approximately 700,000 distinct CDR3 sequences, 40% to 55% of which appear only once. Sequenced input: peripheral blood or thyroid tissue (not recorded which). Every receptor here comes from an adult man with Graves' disease, either hyperthyroidism or ophthalmopathy (not recorded which). Each CDR3 is given with its conserved first and last residue. Fields, in order: clone size, V gene, D gene, J gene, CDR3 protein, CDR3 DNA. D genes are given only for firm matches. Not every row has a clone size; where given, it reads once, few, many or a size class.

clone_size: .
v_call: TRBV9
d_call: .
j_call: TRBJ1-4
cdr3_aa: CASSVGPGATNEKLFF
cdr3_nt: TGTGCCAGCAGCGTAGGGCCCGGGGCAACTAATGAAAAACTGTTTTTT

clone_size: .
v_call: TRBV10-3
d_call: TRBD1
j_call: TRBJ2-5
cdr3_aa: CAISESGTGSGETQYF
cdr3_nt: TGTGCCATCAGTGAGTCAGGGACAGGGTCCGGGGAGACCCAGTACTTC

clone_size: .
v_call: TRBV10-3
d_call: TRBD1
j_call: TRBJ1-2
cdr3_aa: CAISAPGGEDYGYTF
cdr3_nt: TGTGCCATCAGTGCGCCAGGGGGCGAAGACTATGGCTACACCTTC

clone_size: few
v_call: TRBV11-2
d_call: TRBD1
j_call: TRBJ1-4
cdr3_aa: CASSLGGTGYEKLFF
cdr3_nt: TGTGCCAGCAGCTTAGGCGGGACAGGTTACGAAAAACTGTTTTTT

clone_size: few
v_call: TRBV14
d_call: TRBD1
j_call: TRBJ2-7
cdr3_aa: CASSQEGWGQSYEQYF
cdr3_nt: TGTGCCAGCAGCCAAGAGGGATGGGGACAGAGCTACGAGCAGTACTTC

clone_size: many
v_call: TRBV2
d_call: .
j_call: TRBJ1-2
cdr3_aa: CASSDPKGQVHGYTF
cdr3_nt: TGTGCCAGCAGCGACCCCAAGGGACAAGTTCATGGCTACACCTTC

clone_size: few
v_call: TRBV10-1
d_call: .
j_call: TRBJ1-1
cdr3_aa: CASSESARTAGEAFF
cdr3_nt: TGCGCCAGCAGTGAGTCGGCCAGGACGGCTGGTGAAGCTTTCTTT

clone_size: .
v_call: TRBV6-6
d_call: TRBD1
j_call: TRBJ1-3
cdr3_aa: CASSYSYRDRTLMGNTIYF
cdr3_nt: TGTGCCAGCAGTTACTCATACCGGGACAGGACGTTGATGGGAAACACCATATATTTT

clone_size: few
v_call: TRBV5-1
d_call: TRBD1
j_call: TRBJ1-3
cdr3_aa: CASSGQGLSGNTVYF
cdr3_nt: TGCGCCAGCAGCGGACAGGGCCTCTCTGGAAACACCGTATATTTT

clone_size: .
v_call: TRBV2
d_call: .
j_call: TRBJ1-5
cdr3_aa: CASSVGRNQPQHF
cdr3_nt: TGTGCCAGCAGTGTGGGGAGAAATCAGCCCCAGCATTTT

clone_size: many
v_call: TRBV7-9
d_call: TRBD1
j_call: TRBJ2-7
cdr3_aa: CASSGQGSYEQYF
cdr3_nt: TGTGCCAGCAGTGGACAGGGGTCCTACGAGCAGTACTTC

clone_size: few
v_call: TRBV6-5
d_call: .
j_call: TRBJ1-1
cdr3_aa: CAIRSGRGGTEAFF
cdr3_nt: TGTGCCATCAGATCCGGACGGGGCGGCACTGAAGCTTTCTTT

clone_size: many
v_call: TRBV5-1
d_call: TRBD2
j_call: TRBJ2-6
cdr3_aa: CASGEGGTSGANVLTF
cdr3_nt: TGCGCCAGCGGGGAGGGAGGAACCTCTGGGGCCAACGTCCTGACTTTC

clone_size: many
v_call: TRBV29-1
d_call: .
j_call: TRBJ1-4
cdr3_aa: CSVVALGQNEKLFF
cdr3_nt: TGCAGCGTTGTGGCCCTTGGACAGAATGAAAAACTGTTTTTT

clone_size: many
v_call: TRBV29-1
d_call: .
j_call: TRBJ1-1
cdr3_aa: CSVEGVGPGDTEAFF
cdr3_nt: TGCAGCGTTGAAGGGGTGGGACCAGGGGACACTGAAGCTTTCTTT

clone_size: few
v_call: TRBV4-1
d_call: .
j_call: TRBJ1-5
cdr3_aa: CASRPGFGSNQPQHF
cdr3_nt: TGCGCCAGCAGGCCAGGGTTCGGGAGCAATCAGCCCCAGCATTTT

clone_size: .
v_call: TRBV6-5
d_call: .
j_call: TRBJ1-3
cdr3_aa: CASSYDSSGNTIYF
cdr3_nt: TGTGCCAGCAGTTACGACAGCTCTGGAAACACCATATATTTT

clone_size: .
v_call: TRBV15
d_call: .
j_call: TRBJ1-3
cdr3_aa: CATSRNRGSGNTIYF
cdr3_nt: TGTGCCACCAGCAGAAATCGGGGGTCTGGAAACACCATATATTTT

clone_size: many
v_call: TRBV7-8
d_call: .
j_call: TRBJ1-2
cdr3_aa: CASSKIEEYGYTF
cdr3_nt: TGTGCCAGCAGTAAGATCGAGGAATATGGCTACACCTTC

clone_size: .
v_call: TRBV7-2
d_call: .
j_call: TRBJ2-7
cdr3_aa: CASSLGFGSSTSYEQYF
cdr3_nt: TGTGCCAGCAGCTTAGGATTCGGCTCTAGCACCTCCTACGAGCAGTACTTC